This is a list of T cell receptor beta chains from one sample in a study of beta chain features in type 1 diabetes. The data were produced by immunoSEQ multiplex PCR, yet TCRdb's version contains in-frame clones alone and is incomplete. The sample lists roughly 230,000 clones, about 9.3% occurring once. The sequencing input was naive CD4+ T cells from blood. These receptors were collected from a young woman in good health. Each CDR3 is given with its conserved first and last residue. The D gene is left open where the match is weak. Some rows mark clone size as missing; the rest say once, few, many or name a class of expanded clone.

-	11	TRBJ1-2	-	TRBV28	CASSRRGGYTF	TGTGCCAGCAGTCGTCGAGGCGGCTACACCTTC
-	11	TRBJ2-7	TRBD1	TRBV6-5	CASGQAHEQYF	TGTGCCAGCGGACAGGCCCACGAGCAGTACTTC
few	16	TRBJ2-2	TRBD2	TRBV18	CASSGVSGANTGELFF	TGTGCCAGCTCCGGAGTTAGCGGGGCGAACACCGGGGAGCTGTTTTTT
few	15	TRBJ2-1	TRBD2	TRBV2	CASSPLGLAGLEQFF	TGTGCCAGCAGCCCCCTTGGACTAGCGGGACTTGAGCAGTTCTTC
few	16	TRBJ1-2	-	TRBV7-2	CASSLDRSSQAGGYTF	TGTGCCAGCAGCTTAGATCGCAGCAGCCAGGCTGGTGGCTACACCTTC
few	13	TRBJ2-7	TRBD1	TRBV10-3	CAISRQGPLEQYF	TGTGCCATCAGCAGACAGGGGCCGCTCGAGCAGTACTTC
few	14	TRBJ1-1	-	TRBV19	CASSRWQGDSEAFF	TGTGCCAGTAGTAGGTGGCAGGGTGACTCTGAAGCTTTCTTT
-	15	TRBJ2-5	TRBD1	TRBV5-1	CASSPGQGVQETQYF	TGCGCCAGCAGCCCCGGACAGGGTGTACAAGAGACCCAGTACTTC
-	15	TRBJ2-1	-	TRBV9	CASSEGVTTSYEQFF	TGTGCCAGCAGCGAGGGGGTGACTACCTCCTATGAGCAGTTCTTC
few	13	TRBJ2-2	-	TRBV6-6	CASREGMTGELFF	TGTGCCAGCAGGGAGGGTATGACCGGGGAGCTGTTTTTT
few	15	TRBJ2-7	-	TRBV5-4	CASSLSRGGSYEQYF	TGTGCCAGCAGCTTGAGTAGGGGAGGCTCCTACGAGCAGTACTTC
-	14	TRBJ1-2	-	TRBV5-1	CASSGGTGSYGYTF	TGCGCCAGCAGCGGAGGAACAGGGAGCTATGGCTACACCTTC
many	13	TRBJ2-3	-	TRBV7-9	CASSLRGPDTQYF	TGTGCCAGCAGCCTACGGGGTCCAGATACGCAGTATTTT
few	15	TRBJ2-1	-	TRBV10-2	CASTPRGLADHEQFF	TGCGCCAGCACCCCTCGGGGACTTGCGGATCATGAGCAGTTCTTC
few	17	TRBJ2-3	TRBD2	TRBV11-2	CASSPGLAGAGTDTQYF	TGTGCCAGCAGTCCGGGACTAGCGGGAGCAGGGACAGATACGCAGTATTTT
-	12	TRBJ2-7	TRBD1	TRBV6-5	CASRRTGREQYF	TGTGCCAGCAGACGGACAGGGCGCGAGCAGTACTTC
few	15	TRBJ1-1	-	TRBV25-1	CASSEWKGRGTEAFF	TGTGCCAGCAGTGAATGGAAGGGCCGGGGCACTGAAGCTTTCTTT
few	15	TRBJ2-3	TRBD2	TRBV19	CASSMGGLATDTQYF	TGTGCCAGTAGTATGGGGGGACTAGCGACGGATACGCAGTATTTT
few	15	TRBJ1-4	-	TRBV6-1	CASSLQQGSGEKLFF	TGTGCCAGCAGTCTTCAACAGGGATCGGGTGAAAAACTGTTTTTT
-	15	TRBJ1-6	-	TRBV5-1	CASSLESLGVSPLHF	TGCGCCAGCAGCTTGGAGTCTCTAGGGGTTTCACCCCTCCACTTT
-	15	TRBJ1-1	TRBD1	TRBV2	CASRPPTGMNTEAFF	TGTGCCAGCAGGCCCCCGACAGGGATGAACACTGAAGCTTTCTTT
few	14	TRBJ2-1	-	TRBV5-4	CASSLTSNDNEQFF	TGTGCCAGCAGCTTGACTAGCAATGACAATGAGCAGTTCTTC
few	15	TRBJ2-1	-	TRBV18	CASSPQGGIYNEQFF	TGTGCCAGCTCACCTCAGGGCGGGATCTACAATGAGCAGTTCTTC
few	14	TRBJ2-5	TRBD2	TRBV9	CASSFTSGKETQYF	TGTGCCAGCAGCTTCACTAGCGGAAAAGAGACCCAGTACTTC
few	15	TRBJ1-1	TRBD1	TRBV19	CASSRGQVRNTEAFF	TGTGCCAGTAGTAGGGGACAGGTTCGGAACACTGAAGCTTTCTTT
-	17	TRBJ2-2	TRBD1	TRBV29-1	CSVSSLGQGQNTGELFF	TGCAGCGTTTCTTCCCTCGGACAGGGTCAGAACACCGGGGAGCTGTTTTTT
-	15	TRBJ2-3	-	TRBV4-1	CASSQDPGSVDTQYF	TGCGCCAGCAGCCAAGATCCCGGGAGCGTAGATACGCAGTATTTT
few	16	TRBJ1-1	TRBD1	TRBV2	CASSTHRGFRDTEAFF	TGTGCCAGCAGTACGCACAGGGGATTTAGGGACACTGAAGCTTTCTTT
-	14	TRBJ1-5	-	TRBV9	CASSYREGNQPQHF	TGTGCCAGCAGTTACAGGGAAGGAAATCAGCCCCAGCATTTT
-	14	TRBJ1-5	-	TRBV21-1	CADGRGYSNQPQHF	TGTGCCGACGGTAGAGGTTATAGCAATCAGCCCCAGCATTTT
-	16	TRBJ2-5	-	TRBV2	CASRNTQGRQQETQYF	TGTGCCAGCAGAAATACACAGGGGAGGCAACAAGAGACCCAGTACTTC
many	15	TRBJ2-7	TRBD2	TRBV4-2	CASSPAGASSYEQYF	TGTGCCAGCAGCCCAGCGGGGGCGAGCTCCTACGAGCAGTACTTC
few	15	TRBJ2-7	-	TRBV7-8	CASSLGNREGYEQYF	TGTGCCAGCAGCTTAGGAAACAGGGAGGGCTACGAGCAGTACTTC
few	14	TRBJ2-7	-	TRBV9	CASSVGQTLYEQYF	TGTGCCAGCAGCGTAGGACAGACCCTCTACGAGCAGTACTTC
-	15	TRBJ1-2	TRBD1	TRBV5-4	CASSIDREVYNGYTF	TGTGCCAGCAGCATAGACAGGGAAGTTTATAATGGCTACACCTTC
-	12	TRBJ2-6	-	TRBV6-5	CASRTGANVLTF	TGTGCCAGCCGGACAGGGGCCAACGTCCTGACTTTC
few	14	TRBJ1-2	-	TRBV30	CAWSVLPETGGYTF	TGTGCCTGGAGTGTACTTCCCGAAACGGGTGGCTACACCTTC
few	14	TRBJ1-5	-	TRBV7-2	CASSLGGGHQPQHF	TGTGCCAGCAGCTTAGGTGGGGGCCATCAGCCCCAGCATTTT
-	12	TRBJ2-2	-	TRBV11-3	CASSPDTGELFF	TGTGCCAGCAGCCCGGACACCGGGGAGCTGTTTTTT
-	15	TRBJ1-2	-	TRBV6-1	CDVWEPGQGNYGYTF	TGCGACGTGTGGGAACCAGGGCAGGGCAACTATGGCTACACCTTC
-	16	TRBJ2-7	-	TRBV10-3	CAISEWEVAPVHEQYF	TGTGCCATCAGTGAGTGGGAGGTCGCCCCAGTCCACGAGCAGTACTTC
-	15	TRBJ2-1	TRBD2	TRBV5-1	CASSATSGGYNEQFF	TGCGCCAGCAGCGCCACTAGCGGGGGTTACAATGAGCAGTTCTTC
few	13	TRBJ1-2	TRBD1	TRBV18	CASSPYTGDGYTF	TGTGCCAGCTCACCCTATACAGGGGACGGCTACACCTTC
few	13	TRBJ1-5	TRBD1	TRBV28	CASRDRGNQPQHF	TGTGCCAGCAGGGACAGGGGCAATCAGCCCCAGCATTTT
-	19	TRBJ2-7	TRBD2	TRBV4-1	CASSQLSPPTSGRGYEQYF	TGCGCCAGCAGCCAACTATCCCCCCCAACTAGCGGGAGGGGATACGAGCAGTACTTC
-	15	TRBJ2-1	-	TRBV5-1	CASTNRAGWDNEQFF	TGCGCCAGCACCAATAGGGCGGGATGGGACAATGAGCAGTTCTTC
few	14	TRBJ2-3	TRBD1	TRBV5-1	CASSQSSGTGGKYF	TGCGCCAGCAGCCAGAGTAGCGGGACAGGGGGTAAATATTTT
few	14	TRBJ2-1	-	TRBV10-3	CAIRGAGSGSEQFF	TGTGCCATCAGGGGAGCGGGCTCTGGGTCTGAGCAGTTCTTC
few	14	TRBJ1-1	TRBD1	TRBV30	CAWRRGQTNTEAFF	TGTGCCTGGAGGAGGGGACAGACTAACACTGAAGCTTTCTTT
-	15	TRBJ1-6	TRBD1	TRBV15	CATSRFGTDNSPLHF	TGTGCCACCAGCAGATTTGGGACAGATAATTCACCCCTCCACTTT
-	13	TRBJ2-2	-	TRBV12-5	CASGFLRTGELFF	TGTGCTAGTGGTTTTCTGAGAACCGGGGAGCTGTTTTTT
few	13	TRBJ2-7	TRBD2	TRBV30	CAWSRRGGYEQYF	TGTGCCTGGAGTAGGCGGGGGGGATACGAGCAGTACTTC
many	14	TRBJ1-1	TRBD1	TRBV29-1	CSAIQGAGGTEAFF	TGCAGCGCGATACAGGGGGCCGGGGGCACTGAAGCTTTCTTT
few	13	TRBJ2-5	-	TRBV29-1	CSVEPGWQETQYF	TGCAGCGTTGAGCCGGGGTGGCAAGAGACCCAGTACTTC
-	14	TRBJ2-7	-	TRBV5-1	CASSLQGEAYEQYF	TGCGCCAGCAGCTTACAAGGGGAGGCCTACGAGCAGTACTTC
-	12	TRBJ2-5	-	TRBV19	CASSIIGETQYF	TGTGCCAGTAGTATCATCGGGGAGACCCAGTACTTC
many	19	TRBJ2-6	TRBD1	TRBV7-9	CASSILQGAQNSGANVLTF	TGTGCCAGCAGCATTCTACAGGGGGCGCAGAACTCTGGGGCCAACGTCCTGACTTTC
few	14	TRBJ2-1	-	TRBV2	CASSEGLRYNEQFF	TGTGCCAGCAGTGAAGGCCTAAGATACAATGAGCAGTTCTTC
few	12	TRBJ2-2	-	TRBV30	CAWTRGGGELFF	TGTGCCTGGACCAGGGGTGGCGGGGAGCTGTTTTTT
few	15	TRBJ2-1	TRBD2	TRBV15	CATTRPSGVYNEQFF	TGTGCCACCACCCGCCCTAGCGGAGTATACAATGAGCAGTTCTTC